This T cell receptor (beta chain) was recovered during a study of shared clonotypes between healthy human individuals. Sequencing used immunoSEQ multiplex PCR; TCRdb keeps in-frame clones, though not all of them. This table has 450,000 to 650,000 clones, roughly 72% appearing once. The CDR3 has 13 amino acids. The germline CDR1 and CDR2 sequences are MNHNS and SASEGT. The germline V and J ends were trimmed by 6 bases and 3 bases, with 8 bases remaining between them. The chain couples TRBV6-1 to TRBJ2-2; no definite D call. Sequences were obtained from PBMCs. The TCR originated in a woman between 35 and 50 years old in good health. Some clones in this sample may be carry-over from other donors' samples. CDR3 loop: CASRDIYTGELFF. CDR3 sequence (DNA): TGTGCCAGCAGAGACATTTACACCGGGGAGCTGTTTTTT.